This T cell receptor (beta chain) was sequenced for a study of brain T cells in children with intractable seizures. The repertoire was sequenced with immunoSEQ multiplex PCR; TCRdb's copy has only in-frame clones and lacks some. The sample gives about 340,000 clones, about 93% of which show up once; roughly 5.7% is in the top ten. This sample's time point: blood from clinic visit 5 months post-surgery; TSC patient then seizure free. Before surgery, patients took at least one anti-epileptic drug. The V end was cut by 4 bases, the J end by 4 bases, with 13 bases between. This CDR3 contains 14 residues. Germline CDR1 is MNHEY and CDR2 is SVGAGI.

The receptor was derived from a boy younger than two with tuberous sclerosis and intractable seizures. The sequencing used peripheral blood, collected less than 6 months after surgery. The V gene is TRBV6-5, the J gene TRBJ1-1; D may be TRBD1 (5 bases). The CDR3 coding sequence is TGTGCCAGCAGTTCCACCCCAGGGCCCACTGAAGCTTTCTTT. Amino acids: CASSSTPGPTEAFF.